This T cell receptor beta chain stems from a study of cytomegalovirus exposure and HLA in healthy donors. The overall study: Membership in the Caucasian-associated ancestry cluster was found for around four fifths of 300 to 500 genotyped donors.

Both 60 Vbeta primers and 13 Jbeta primers went into the PCR. Profiling relied on immunoSEQ multiplex PCR, and the TCRdb table lists in-frame clones only, not all of them. This table has under 200,000 clones, approximately 82% appearing once. Study-level results: Among the CMV-associated chains, three were confirmed in vitro as specific for CMV antigens.

On this clone: Its antigen remains unidentified.

Germline V gene data show CDR1 as SQVTM and CDR2 as ANQGSEA. Trimming left V 3 bases short and J 2 bases short, with 9 bases between. The CDR3 runs 13 residues. The clonotype comes from a male donor in good health and CMV-seronegative. The specimen was PBMCs. The chain recombines TRBV29-1 with TRBJ2-3, with a possible D match to TRBD2 (5 bases). CDR3 sequence (DNA): TGCAGCGTTGATCCGGGGAACACAGATACGCAGTATTTT. Its translation is CSVDPGNTDTQYF.